These 28 T cell receptor beta chains share one sample of origin, sequenced in a study of T cell responses to AZD1222 COVID-19 vaccine. This table comes from immunoSEQ multiplex PCR, and its TCRdb copy is limited to in-frame clones, with some not included. Here the sample spans approximately 120,000 clones, more than 85% being singletons. The sample consisted of peripheral blood, taken on day 0 of MenACWY control vaccination. Receptor source: an adult in good health.

The V gene is TRBV6-5, the J gene TRBJ1-1, with D possibly TRBD1 on 6 matching bases. Trimming stripped 1 base from V and 5 bases from J, with 14 bases between. CDR3 length: 15 residues. Per germline, CDR1 MNHEY and CDR2 SVGAGI. The CDR3 sequence is CASSYWGGRRTEAFF. CDR3 sequence (DNA): TGTGCCAGCAGTTACTGGGGGGGCAGGAGGACTGAAGCTTTCTTT.

The J gene is TRBJ2-1, the V gene TRBV7-2; 9 nucleotides match TRBD2. Trimming cost V 5 bases and J 5 bases; bases outside gene matches: 7. The germline CDR1 and CDR2 sequences are SGHTA and FQGNSA. The CDR3 consists of 15 residues. The CDR3 sequence: CASSVTSGRNNEQFF. Written as DNA, the CDR3 is TGTGCCAGCAGCGTAACTAGCGGGCGTAACAATGAGCAGTTCTTC. The full variable domain, completed using reference TRBV7-2 and TRBJ2-1, is GAGVSQSPSNKVTEKGKDVELRCDPISGHTALYWYRQSLGQGLEFLIYFQGNSAPDKSGLPSDRFSAERTGGSVSTLTIQRTQQEDSAVYLCASSVTSGRNNEQFFGPGTRLTVL.

The chain combines TRBV19 with TRBJ1-2; D perhaps matches TRBD1 (5 bases). Germline assignment: CDR1 LNHDA and CDR2 SQIVND (reference sequence). The CDR3 spans 13 residues. Trimming took off 5 bases at V and 8 bases at J, with 15 bases between the two ends. The CDR3 spells CASSPRQTPGYTF. The DNA for the CDR3 is TGTGCCAGTAGTCCTCGACAGACTCCAGGCTACACCTTC.

The rearrangement joins TRBV6-6 to TRBJ1-2, with TRBD1 matching over 8 bases. CDR1 MNHNY and CDR2 SVGAGI come from the germline V gene (reference sequence). Trimming cost V 4 bases and J 8 bases; bases outside gene matches: 6. The CDR3 sequence is 13 residues long. The CDR3 is CASSWDRFGGYTF. The CDR3 DNA reads TGTGCCAGCAGTTGGGACAGGTTTGGGGGCTACACCTTC.

This clone has just a few counts. The DNA for the CDR3 is TGCAGCGGCGGACAGGGGAGCGGGGAGCTGTTTTTT. As protein: CSGGQGSGELFF. The chain employs TRBV29-1 and TRBJ2-2; TRBD1 matches 9 bases. Germline CDR1 is SQVTM and CDR2 is ANQGSEA. The V gene end was trimmed by 7 bases and the J gene end by 7 bases; junction bases not matched to a gene: 4. This CDR3 contains 12 residues.

The chain joins TRBV7-2 to TRBJ1-6; 11 nucleotides match TRBD1. The CDR3 is 16 amino acids. Looked up from germline, CDR1 is SGHTA and CDR2 is FQGNSA. The V segment lost 2 bases and the J segment 9 bases; nucleotides outside the gene matches: 6. The CDR3 loop reads CASSLPADRGLSPLHF. DNA of the CDR3: TGTGCCAGCAGCTTACCCGCGGACAGGGGGCTTTCACCCCTCCACTTT.

The chain recombines TRBV11-2 with TRBJ2-1; possibly TRBD2 for D (6 bases). The CDR3 sequence is 17 residues long. Deletions cut 2 bases from V and 4 bases from J, with 18 bases between. Germline V lookup: CDR1 SGHAT, CDR2 FQNNGV. In DNA, the CDR3 is TGTGCCAGCAGCTTATTGGTCGGCCGGGAGTCTTACAATGAGCAGTTCTTC. Translated, it gives CASSLLVGRESYNEQFF.

The chain joins TRBV6-5 to TRBJ1-2; a possible D gene is TRBD1 (5 bases). V lost 8 bases and J lost 5, with 15 bases in between. The CDR3 extends over 13 amino acids. Germline V gives CDR1 MNHEY, CDR2 SVGAGI. CDR3 nucleotide sequence: TGTGCCAGCGTGGGGCAGGCTTCGTATGGCTACACCTTC. It codes for CASVGQASYGYTF.

The V and J genes are TRBV11-2 and TRBJ1-6, with a tentative D call TRBD1 (5 bases). Germline CDR1 reads SGHAT; CDR2 reads FQNNGV. Trimming pared 3 bases from V and 5 bases from J, leaving 11 bases between. CDR3 length: 15 amino acids. The CDR3 sequence is CASSFGQGDNSPLHF. As DNA, the CDR3 is TGTGCCAGCAGCTTTGGGCAGGGAGATAATTCACCCCTCCACTTT.

V usage is TRBV24-1 and J usage is TRBJ1-1; 10 positions agree with TRBD1. CDR3 length: 14 amino acids. Germline CDR1 is KGHDR and CDR2 is SFDVKD. V dropped 4 bases and J dropped 5; count of bases not matched to a gene: 3. The DNA of the CDR3 is TGTGCCACCAGTGACGGGACAGGGGTGACTGAAGCTTTCTTT. It specifies CATSDGTGVTEAFF.

J is TRBJ2-7 and V is TRBV5-6; D is perhaps TRBD1 (5 bases). CDR3 length: 14 residues. V dropped 4 bases and J dropped 4 bases, with 15 bases sitting between them. The germline V gene has CDR1 SGHDT and CDR2 YYEEEE. DNA for the CDR3: TGTGCCAGCAGCCTCCCGTCGGACACTTACGAGCAGTACTTC. It specifies CASSLPSDTYEQYF.

The chain couples TRBV2 to TRBJ1-4, with D tentatively TRBD1 (5 bases). Germline assignment: CDR1 SNHLY and CDR2 FYNNEI. Deletions cut 3 bases from V and 3 bases from J, with 14 bases between. The CDR3 length is 16 residues. The CDR3 loop reads CASSEGTKASNEKLFF. The CDR3 DNA follows: TGTGCCAGCAGTGAGGGGACCAAGGCGTCTAATGAAAAACTGTTTTTT.

This clone was recorded once. The V call is TRBV6-5, the J call TRBJ1-2; D gene ambiguous. V was trimmed by 6 bases and J by 5 bases, leaving 7 bases between them. The CDR3 contains 11 residues. Germline assignment: CDR1 MNHEY and CDR2 SVGAGI. The CDR3 reads CASSFAYGYTF. CDR3 DNA sequence: TGTGCCAGCAGCTTTGCTTATGGCTACACCTTC.

The chain is built from TRBV11-3 and TRBJ2-7; D gene unclear. V lost 2 bases and J lost 3, with 11 bases in between. The CDR3 totals 14 residues. Germline assignment: CDR1 SGHNT and CDR2 YENEEA. CDR3 region: CASSLNKASYEQYF. The CDR3 DNA follows: TGTGCCAGCAGCTTAAATAAGGCCAGCTACGAGCAGTACTTC. Filled out from reference TRBV11-3 and TRBJ2-7, the complete variable domain reads EAGVVQSPRYKIIEKKQPVAFWCNPISGHNTLYWYLQNLGQGPELLIRYENEEAVDDSQLPKDRFSAERLKGVDSTLKIQPAELGDSAVYLCASSLNKASYEQYFGPGTRLTVT.

This chain links TRBV10-3 with TRBJ1-2; D not certain. V shed 3 bases and J shed 3 bases, with 14 bases lying between them. Germline V gives CDR1 ENHRY, CDR2 SYGVKD. This CDR3 contains 15 residues. CDR3 protein: CAISDLPGSHYGYTF. The DNA of the CDR3 is TGTGCCATCAGTGATTTGCCAGGAAGTCACTATGGCTACACCTTC.

The chain recombines TRBV19 with TRBJ1-3; D gene ambiguous. Trimming left V 6 bases short and J 7 bases short, with 7 bases between. The CDR3 loop spans 11 amino acids. Germline V gene sequence: CDR1 LNHDA, CDR2 SQIVND (reference sequence). This CDR3 reads CASSPGNTIYF. CDR3 coding DNA: TGTGCCAGTAGCCCGGGGAACACCATATATTTT.

The V gene is TRBV3-1 (or the pseudogene TRBV3-2), the J gene TRBJ1-1; D possibly corresponds to TRBD1 (5 bases). Per germline, CDR1 LGHDT and CDR2 YNNKEL (reference sequence). The CDR3 spans 12 residues. Trimming removed 6 bases from V and 6 bases from J, with 11 bases in between. The CDR3 DNA reads as TGTGCCAGCAGACGGGGCGGCGCTGAAGCTTTCTTT. Protein product: CASRRGGAEAFF.

In its sample, this clone was seen a few times. CDR3 sequence: CASSAGTSRTSTDTQYF. In nucleotides, the CDR3 is TGTGCCAGCAGCGCCGGGACTAGCAGAACTAGCACAGATACGCAGTATTTT. This rearrangement joins TRBV7-3 to TRBJ2-3; 9 bases match TRBD2. The germline V gene has CDR1 SGHTA and CDR2 FQGTGA. The CDR3 length is 17 residues. V lost 5 bases to trimming and J lost 0 bases; unmatched junction nucleotides: 9.

The V gene is TRBV7-2, the J gene TRBJ2-7; D gene uncertain. Trimming shortened V by 0 bases and J by 2 bases, and 11 bases separated the two germline ends. The CDR3 length is 15 residues. Germline V CDR1 and CDR2: SGHTA, FQGNSA. CDR3 residues: CASSLAGFVTYEQYF. The CDR3 DNA reads TGTGCCAGCAGCTTAGCGGGATTCGTGACCTACGAGCAGTACTTC.

This clone occurred a few times. This chain uses TRBV7-2 with TRBJ1-1, with D possibly being TRBD1 (5 bases). Trimming pared 7 bases from V and 1 base from J, leaving 10 bases between. This CDR3 spans 13 amino acids. Looked up from germline, CDR1 is SGHTA and CDR2 is FQGNSA. CDR3 sequence reads: CASKGYRNTEAFF. Written as DNA, the CDR3 is TGTGCCAGCAAGGGGTACAGGAACACTGAAGCTTTCTTT.

The chain employs TRBV6-5 and TRBJ2-1, with 9 bases aligning to TRBD1. Unmatched junction bases numbered 3, after V lost 6 bases and J lost 6 bases. The CDR3 has 13 amino acids. Germline loops: CDR1 MNHEY, CDR2 SVGAGI. The CDR3 DNA reads as TGTGCCAGCAGACCGACAGGGGGCAATGAGCAGTTCTTC. This codes for CASRPTGGNEQFF.

The chain uses TRBV4-3 and TRBJ2-7, with D unclear. V was shortened by 0 bases and J by 3 bases, with 12 bases between the two germline ends. The germline V gene encodes CDR1 LGHNA and CDR2 YSLEER. This CDR3 spans 15 amino acids. The CDR3 spells CASSQDWRQHYEQYF. CDR3 sequence (DNA): TGCGCCAGCAGCCAAGATTGGAGACAACACTACGAGCAGTACTTC.

The chain has TRBV2 and TRBJ2-5, with D hard to call. With 7 bases removed from V and 4 bases from J, the gap between germline ends came to 16 bases. This CDR3 contains 14 residues. CDR1 SNHLY and CDR2 FYNNEI come from the germline V gene. The CDR3 region is CASTRYRVGETQYF. In DNA form, the CDR3 reads TGTGCCAGCACCCGATATAGGGTGGGAGAGACCCAGTACTTC.

The J gene is TRBJ1-5, the V gene TRBV19, with D possibly matching TRBD1 (5 bases). Germline V gene sequence: CDR1 LNHDA, CDR2 SQIVND (reference sequence). Trimming left V 7 bases short and J 2 bases short, with 12 bases between. The CDR3 runs to 14 residues. The CDR3, as DNA: TGTGCCAGTACTTATGGGGACGGCAATCAGCCCCAGCATTTT. Residues: CASTYGDGNQPQHF.

The chain has TRBV4-1 and TRBJ2-1, with 13 bases lining up with TRBD2. The CDR3 is 15 amino acids. The ends lost 5 bases at V and 6 bases at J; junction bases unmatched: 4. Germline loops: CDR1 MGHRA, CDR2 YSYEKL. The CDR3 here is CASSTLAGGSNEQFF. The CDR3 DNA sequence: TGCGCCAGCAGCACACTAGCGGGAGGGTCCAATGAGCAGTTCTTC.

The chain uses TRBV12-3 or TRBV12-4 and TRBJ2-1; D is undetermined. This CDR3 contains 13 residues. V was trimmed by 5 bases and J by 12 bases, leaving 17 bases between them. The CDR3 spells CASSLPGPLGQFF. As DNA, the CDR3 is TGTGCCAGCAGTCTTCCTGGCCCCCTAGGGCAGTTCTTC.

This chain connects TRBV7-2 to TRBJ2-1, with 12 bases that match TRBD2. This CDR3 is 15 amino acids long. The junction had 1 base not matched to a gene; V was cut back by 4 bases and J by 3 bases. Germline V CDR1 and CDR2: SGHTA, FQGNSA. DNA of the CDR3: TGTGCCAGCAGCTGGACTAGCGGGAACTACAATGAGCAGTTCTTC. It codes for CASSWTSGNYNEQFF.

The rearrangement links TRBV25-1 to TRBJ1-1; D is unclear. V was cut by 6 bases and J by 3 bases, with 17 bases left in between. The CDR3 is 15 residues long. Germline values: CDR1 MGHDK, CDR2 SYGVNS. The CDR3 here is CASSPPGVRDTEAFF. The CDR3, as DNA: TGTGCCAGCAGCCCCCCCGGGGTGAGGGACACTGAAGCTTTCTTT. Supplemented by reference TRBV25-1 and TRBJ1-1, the full variable domain reads EADIYQTPRYLVIGTGKKITLECSQTMGHDKMYWYQQDPGMELHLIHYSYGVNSTEKGDLSSESTVSRIRTEHFPLTLESARPSHTSQYLCASSPPGVRDTEAFFGQGTRLTVV.